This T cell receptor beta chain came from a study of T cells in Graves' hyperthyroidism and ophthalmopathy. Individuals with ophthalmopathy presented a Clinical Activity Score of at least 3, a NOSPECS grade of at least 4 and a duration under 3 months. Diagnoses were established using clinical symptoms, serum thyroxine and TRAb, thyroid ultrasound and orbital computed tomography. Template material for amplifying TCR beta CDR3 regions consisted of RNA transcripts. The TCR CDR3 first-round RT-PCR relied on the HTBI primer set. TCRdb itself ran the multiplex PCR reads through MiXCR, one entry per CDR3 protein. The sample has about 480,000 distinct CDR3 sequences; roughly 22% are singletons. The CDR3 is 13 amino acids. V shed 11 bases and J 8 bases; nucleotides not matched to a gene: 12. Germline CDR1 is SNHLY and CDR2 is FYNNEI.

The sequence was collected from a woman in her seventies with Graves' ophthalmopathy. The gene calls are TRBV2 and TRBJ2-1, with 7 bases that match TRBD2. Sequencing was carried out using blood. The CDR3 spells CAGGAGEKYEQFF. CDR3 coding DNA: TGTGCCGGAGGGGCGGGAGAAAAATATGAGCAGTTCTTC.